Listed below are T cell receptor beta chains from one sample, sequenced in a study of shared clonotypes between healthy human individuals. Generated by immunoSEQ multiplex PCR, the TCRdb table keeps only in-frame clones and is missing some. The table has around 2,000,000 clones, about 94% seen once. The sequencing input was naive CD8+ T cells sorted from blood. The origin of the receptors is a young man in good health. CDR3s include the opening cysteine and the closing phenylalanine or tryptophan. D genes are given only for firm matches. Clone size, where shown, is once, few, many, or a class for clones that have expanded.

v_gene: TRBV25-1
len: 16
j_gene: TRBJ2-2
abundance: NA
d_gene: TRBD1
CDR3aa: CARGRSDRVNTGELFF
CDR3nt: TGTGCCAGGGGGCGATCGGACAGGGTGAACACCGGGGAGCTGTTTTTT

v_gene: TRBV7-2
len: 14
j_gene: TRBJ2-7
abundance: NA
d_gene: NA
CDR3aa: CASSWPGVSYEQYF
CDR3nt: TGTGCCAGCAGCTGGCCGGGAGTGAGCTACGAGCAGTACTTC

v_gene: TRBV2
len: 15
j_gene: TRBJ2-7
abundance: NA
d_gene: TRBD2
CDR3aa: CASSDGLAGAYEQYF
CDR3nt: TGTGCCAGCAGTGATGGCCTAGCGGGAGCCTACGAGCAGTACTTC

v_gene: TRBV4-1
len: 18
j_gene: TRBJ2-1
abundance: NA
d_gene: TRBD2
CDR3aa: CASSQDYPLAVIIDEQFF
CDR3nt: TGCGCCAGCAGCCAAGATTACCCCCTAGCGGTGATCATCGATGAGCAGTTCTTC

v_gene: TRBV5-1
len: 14
j_gene: TRBJ2-7
abundance: NA
d_gene: NA
CDR3aa: CASSLAAGPYEQYF
CDR3nt: TGCGCCAGCAGCTTGGCGGCGGGACCCTACGAGCAGTACTTC

v_gene: TRBV5-1
len: 14
j_gene: TRBJ2-7
abundance: once
d_gene: NA
CDR3aa: CASGFDSTPYEQYF
CDR3nt: TGCGCCAGCGGTTTCGACAGCACACCCTACGAGCAGTACTTC

v_gene: TRBV6-4
len: 13
j_gene: TRBJ1-2
abundance: NA
d_gene: NA
CDR3aa: CASSPGTEYGYTF
CDR3nt: TGTGCCAGCAGCCCCGGGACGGAGTATGGCTACACCTTC

v_gene: TRBV10-1
len: 10
j_gene: TRBJ1-1
abundance: NA
d_gene: NA
CDR3aa: CASSSIRAFF
CDR3nt: TGCGCCAGTTCGTCCATTAGGGCTTTCTTT

v_gene: TRBV27
len: 14
j_gene: TRBJ2-7
abundance: NA
d_gene: NA
CDR3aa: CASSSPPRGHEQYF
CDR3nt: TGTGCCAGCAGCTCACCCCCGAGAGGACACGAGCAGTACTTC

v_gene: TRBV2
len: 12
j_gene: TRBJ1-1
abundance: NA
d_gene: NA
CDR3aa: CALRAMNTEAFF
CDR3nt: TGTGCCCTTAGGGCTATGAACACTGAAGCTTTCTTT

v_gene: TRBV7-3
len: 15
j_gene: TRBJ2-7
abundance: NA
d_gene: TRBD2
CDR3aa: CASSLGLAATYEQYF
CDR3nt: TGTGCCAGCAGCTTGGGACTAGCGGCCACCTACGAGCAGTACTTC

v_gene: TRBV6-6
len: 15
j_gene: TRBJ1-4
abundance: NA
d_gene: TRBD1
CDR3aa: CASSYSGTVNEKLFF
CDR3nt: TGTGCCAGCAGTTACTCCGGGACAGTTAATGAAAAACTGTTTTTT

v_gene: TRBV19
len: 15
j_gene: TRBJ2-1
abundance: NA
d_gene: NA
CDR3aa: CASSIAVSSYNEQFF
CDR3nt: TGTGCCAGTAGTATAGCAGTCAGCTCCTACAATGAGCAGTTCTTC

v_gene: TRBV4-3
len: 15
j_gene: TRBJ1-2
abundance: NA
d_gene: NA
CDR3aa: CASSQVLGSHYGYTF
CDR3nt: TGCGCCAGCAGCCAAGTTTTGGGAAGTCACTATGGCTACACCTTC

v_gene: TRBV6-5
len: 13
j_gene: TRBJ2-7
abundance: NA
d_gene: NA
CDR3aa: CASSYGTANEQYF
CDR3nt: TGTGCCAGCAGTTACGGAACTGCGAACGAGCAGTACTTC

v_gene: TRBV19
len: 14
j_gene: TRBJ2-7
abundance: NA
d_gene: TRBD2
CDR3aa: CASSFSGATYEQYF
CDR3nt: TGTGCCAGTAGCTTTAGCGGGGCTACCTACGAGCAGTACTTC

v_gene: TRBV11-2
len: 14
j_gene: TRBJ2-7
abundance: NA
d_gene: TRBD2
CDR3aa: CASSLVSGTGEQYF
CDR3nt: TGTGCCAGCAGCTTAGTTAGCGGGACGGGAGAGCAGTACTTC

v_gene: TRBV27
len: 15
j_gene: TRBJ2-1
abundance: NA
d_gene: TRBD2
CDR3aa: CASRVSGEGYNEQFF
CDR3nt: TGTGCCAGCAGGGTATCGGGGGAGGGCTACAATGAGCAGTTCTTC

v_gene: TRBV7-9
len: 13
j_gene: TRBJ2-3
abundance: NA
d_gene: TRBD2
CDR3aa: CASSGTSSDTQYF
CDR3nt: TGTGCCAGCAGTGGGACTAGCTCTGATACGCAGTATTTT

v_gene: TRBV9
len: 15
j_gene: TRBJ2-7
abundance: once
d_gene: NA
CDR3aa: CASSLRAYPPGEQYF
CDR3nt: TGTGCCAGCAGCCTACGGGCTTATCCCCCGGGGGAGCAGTACTTC

v_gene: TRBV7-9
len: 12
j_gene: TRBJ1-2
abundance: NA
d_gene: NA
CDR3aa: CASSKTVQGYTF
CDR3nt: TGTGCCAGCAGCAAGACAGTGCAAGGCTACACCTTC

v_gene: TRBV10-1
len: 12
j_gene: TRBJ2-7
abundance: once
d_gene: NA
CDR3aa: CASTDGRGEQYF
CDR3nt: TGCGCCAGCACCGACGGCCGGGGGGAGCAGTACTTC

v_gene: TRBV5-8
len: 16
j_gene: TRBJ2-2
abundance: NA
d_gene: TRBD1
CDR3aa: CASSSDRGSYTGELFF
CDR3nt: TGTGCCAGCAGCTCTGACAGGGGCAGTTACACCGGGGAGCTGTTTTTT